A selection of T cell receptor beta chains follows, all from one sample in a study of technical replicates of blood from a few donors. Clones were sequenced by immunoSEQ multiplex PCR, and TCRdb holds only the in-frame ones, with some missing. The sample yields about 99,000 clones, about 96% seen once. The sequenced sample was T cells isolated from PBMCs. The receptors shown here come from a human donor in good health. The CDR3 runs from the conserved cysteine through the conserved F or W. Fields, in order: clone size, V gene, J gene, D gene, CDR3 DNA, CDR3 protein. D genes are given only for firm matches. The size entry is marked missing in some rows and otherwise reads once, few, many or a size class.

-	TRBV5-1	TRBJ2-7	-	TGCGCCAGCAGCTTGGGTCGTAGCGAGCAGTACTTC	CASSLGRSEQYF
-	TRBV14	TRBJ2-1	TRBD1	TGTGCCAGCAGCCAAGATTTTGGGACAGGGTACAATGAGCAGTTCTTC	CASSQDFGTGYNEQFF
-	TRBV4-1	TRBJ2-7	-	TGCGCCAGCAGCCAAACACGGACTCGCCGTGACGAGCAGTACTTC	CASSQTRTRRDEQYF
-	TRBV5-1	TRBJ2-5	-	TGCGCCAGCAGCCCCGCCCGGGAGACCCAGTACTTC	CASSPARETQYF
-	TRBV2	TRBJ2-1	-	TGTGCCAGCAGTCTTCAGGGCAATGAGCAGTTCTTC	CASSLQGNEQFF
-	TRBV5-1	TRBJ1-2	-	TGCGCCAGCAGCTTTAGGAGGGAAGCTGGCTACACCTTC	CASSFRREAGYTF
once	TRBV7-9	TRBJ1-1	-	TGTGCCAGCAGCCGGGGGAACACTGAAGCTTTCTTT	CASSRGNTEAFF
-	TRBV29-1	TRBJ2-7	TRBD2	TGCAGCGTTGTAGGTAGGCGGGAGGAACTCTACGAGCAGTACTTC	CSVVGRREELYEQYF
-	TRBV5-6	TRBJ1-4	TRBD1	TGTGCCAGCAGCTCAGGGGGAGATCCTAATGAAAAACTGTTTTTT	CASSSGGDPNEKLFF
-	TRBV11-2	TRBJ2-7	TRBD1	TGTGCCAGCAGCCAGGACAGGTTGAGCTCCTACGAGCAGTACTTC	CASSQDRLSSYEQYF
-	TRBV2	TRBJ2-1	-	TGTGCCAGATCCCCCCGGGAGTACAATGAGCAGTTCTTC	CARSPREYNEQFF
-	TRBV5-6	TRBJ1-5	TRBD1	TGTGCCAGCAGCGCAGGGGGCCTGGGGAGCAATCAGCCCCAGCATTTT	CASSAGGLGSNQPQHF
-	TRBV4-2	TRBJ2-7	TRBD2	TGTGCCAGCAGCCAATTCGGCGGGAGTTCCTACGAGCAGTACTTC	CASSQFGGSSYEQYF
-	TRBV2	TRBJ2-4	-	TGTGCCAGCAGCCCTGCCCCGGGGTTAATTCAGTACTTC	CASSPAPGLIQYF
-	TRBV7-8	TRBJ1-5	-	TGTGCCAGCAGCTTAGGGTGGGACAACAATCAGCCCCAGCATTTT	CASSLGWDNNQPQHF
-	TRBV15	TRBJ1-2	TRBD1	TGTGCCACCAGCAGATCGGACAGGGCCTATGGCTACACCTTC	CATSRSDRAYGYTF
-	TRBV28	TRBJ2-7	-	TGTGCCAGCAGTTTACTTGCAGGGAGGAACGAGCAGTACTTC	CASSLLAGRNEQYF
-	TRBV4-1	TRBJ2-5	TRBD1	TGCGCCAGCAGCCAATCTTTTACAGGGGGCCTTCAAGAGACCCAGTACTTC	CASSQSFTGGLQETQYF
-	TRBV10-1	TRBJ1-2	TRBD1	TGCGCCAGCAGTGGTCCGGGACAGGGATCCTATGGCTACACCTTC	CASSGPGQGSYGYTF
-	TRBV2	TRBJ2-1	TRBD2	TGTGCCAGCAGCTGGAGCGGGAGGCGAGGAGCTGAGCAGTTCTTC	CASSWSGRRGAEQFF
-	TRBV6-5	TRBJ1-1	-	TGTGCCAGCAGTTACCTGGTGGGGGGAAACACTGAAGCTTTCTTT	CASSYLVGGNTEAFF
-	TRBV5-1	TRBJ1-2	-	TGCGCCAGCAGCTCGGACAGATATGGCTACACCTTC	CASSSDRYGYTF
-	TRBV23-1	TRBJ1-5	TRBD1	TGCGCCAGCAGTCGAGGACAGGGAAATCAGCCCCAGCATTTT	CASSRGQGNQPQHF
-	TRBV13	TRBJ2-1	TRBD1	TGTGCCAGCAGCACCCGGACAGGGGATGAGCAGTTCTTC	CASSTRTGDEQFF
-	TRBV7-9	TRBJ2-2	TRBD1	TGTGCCAGCAGCACCCGACAGGGGAAGGACACCGGGGAGCTGTTTTTT	CASSTRQGKDTGELFF
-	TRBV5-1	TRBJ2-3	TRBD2	TGCGCCAGCAGCGTCCCGGTCCATGGGACTAGCGGGGACAAGAGCCCCACAGATACGCAGTATTTT	CASSVPVHGTSGDKSPTDTQYF
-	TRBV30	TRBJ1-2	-	TGTGCCTGGACCCTTATCCGGGACATTAACTATGGCTACACCTTC	CAWTLIRDINYGYTF
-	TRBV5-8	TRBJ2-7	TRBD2	TGTGCCAGCAGCTTGACTAGCGCGAGGACCGAGCAGTACTTC	CASSLTSARTEQYF
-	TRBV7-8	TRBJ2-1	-	TGTGCCAGCAGCTTAGTCGCTAGGATGGATGAGCAGTTCTTC	CASSLVARMDEQFF
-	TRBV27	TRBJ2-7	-	TGTGCCAGCAGCGTAGGCGGATCCTACGAGCAGTACTTC	CASSVGGSYEQYF
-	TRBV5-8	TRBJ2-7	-	TGTGCCAGCAGCTTGGAAGTCGGGAGCTCCTACGAGCAGTACTTC	CASSLEVGSSYEQYF
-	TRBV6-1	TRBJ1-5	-	TGTGCCAGCAGTGAAAGGGTAGCAGGGCTTGGTCAGCCCCAGCATTTT	CASSERVAGLGQPQHF
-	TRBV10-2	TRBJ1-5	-	TGCGCCAGCAGTGTGACAGAGAATCAGCCCCAGCATTTT	CASSVTENQPQHF
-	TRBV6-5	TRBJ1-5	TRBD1	TGTGCCAGCAGTCGGACAGGGTATCGCAATCAGCCCCAGCATTTT	CASSRTGYRNQPQHF
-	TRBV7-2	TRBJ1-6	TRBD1	TGTGCCAGCAGCCCACCAATCGGACAGGGGACTTCACCCCTCCACTTT	CASSPPIGQGTSPLHF
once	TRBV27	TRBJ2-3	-	-	CASSSSGSLVGTDTQYF
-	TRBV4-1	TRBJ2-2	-	TGCGCCAGCAGCCAAACTTACGGGGAGCTGTTTTTT	CASSQTYGELFF
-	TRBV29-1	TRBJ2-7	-	TGCAGCGTTCGAGCCTATTGGACCGGACAGCCTGGCGACGAGCAGTACTTC	CSVRAYWTGQPGDEQYF
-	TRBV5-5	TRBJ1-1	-	TGTGCCAGCAGCTTGCGGGCAGGGGCTCTGGTCACTGAAGCTTTCTTT	CASSLRAGALVTEAFF
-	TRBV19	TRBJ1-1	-	TGTGCCAGTAGTATAGATCATGGGCTCGAAGCTTTCTTT	CASSIDHGLEAFF
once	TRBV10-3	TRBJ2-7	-	TGTGCCATCAGTGAGGGGGGGACCTACGAGCAGTACTTC	CAISEGGTYEQYF
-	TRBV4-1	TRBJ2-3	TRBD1	TGCGCCAGCAGCCTCCCGGGACAGGGGAAGCCCACAGATACGCAGTATTTT	CASSLPGQGKPTDTQYF
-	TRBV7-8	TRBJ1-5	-	TGTGCCAGCAGCTTAGCCGCCGGGGGAGACCAGCCCCAGCATTTT	CASSLAAGGDQPQHF
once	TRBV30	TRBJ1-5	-	TGTGCCTGGGGACGGGGGGGGTCTCAGCCCCAGCATTTT	CAWGRGGSQPQHF
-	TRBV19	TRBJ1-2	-	TGTGCCAGTAGTTCGAGTCGGGGGGACTATGGCTACACCTTC	CASSSSRGDYGYTF
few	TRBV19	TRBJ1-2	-	TGTGCCAGTAGTATGCGGGGGCAAGGCTACACCTTC	CASSMRGQGYTF
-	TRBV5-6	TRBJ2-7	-	TGTGCCAGCAGCAGCTATGAGGTCCTCTCCTACGAGCAGTACTTC	CASSSYEVLSYEQYF
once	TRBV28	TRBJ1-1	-	TGTGCCAGCAGTTTAATGAGGACAGCGAACACTGAAGCTTTCTTT	CASSLMRTANTEAFF
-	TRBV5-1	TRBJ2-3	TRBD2	TGCGCCAGCAGCTTAGGACTAGCGGGGGTACCTAGCACAGATACGCAGTATTTT	CASSLGLAGVPSTDTQYF
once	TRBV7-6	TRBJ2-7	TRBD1	TGTGCCAGCAGCCTCGGGACAGGGGCGTACGAGCAGTACTTC	CASSLGTGAYEQYF
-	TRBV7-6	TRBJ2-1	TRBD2	TGTGCCAGCAGCTTAGACGTCCTAGCGGGGACAAATGAGCAGTTCTTC	CASSLDVLAGTNEQFF
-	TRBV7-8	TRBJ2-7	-	TGTGCCAGCAGTCCACATAGCAGATTTTCCTACGAGCAGTACTTC	CASSPHSRFSYEQYF
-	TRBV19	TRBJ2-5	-	TGTGCCAGTAGGGGGGGGCAGGGCGACCAAGAGACCCAGTACTTC	CASRGGQGDQETQYF
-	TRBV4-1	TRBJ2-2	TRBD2	TGCGCCAGCAGCCGGACTAGCCTCGACACCGGGGAGCTGTTTTTT	CASSRTSLDTGELFF
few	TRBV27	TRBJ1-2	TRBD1	TGTGCCAGCAGTATGAGCGTCAAGGGGGCGCGTCTCAACTATGGCTACACCTTC	CASSMSVKGARLNYGYTF
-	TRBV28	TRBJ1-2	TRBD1	TGTGCCAGCAGTGGACTTACAGGGGGCGCGGGCTATGGCTACACCTTC	CASSGLTGGAGYGYTF
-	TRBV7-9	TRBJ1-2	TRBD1	TGTGCCAGCAGCTTAGCGTGGGGGACAGCCTTC	CASSLAWGTAF
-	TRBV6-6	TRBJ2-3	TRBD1	TGTGCCAGCAGTTACGGCCAGGGGGCTAGCACAGATACGCAGTATTTT	CASSYGQGASTDTQYF
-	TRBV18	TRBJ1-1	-	TGTGCCAGCTCACCGGTCAGGGAGAACACTGAAGCTTTCTTT	CASSPVRENTEAFF